This T cell receptor beta chain was observed in a study of blood T cell repertoires in COVID-19. Original data processing: Counts of nucleated cells, estimated from reference gene primer amplification, were obtained. Here immunoSEQ multiplex PCR was the method, and the copy in TCRdb shows in-frame clones only, minus some. V and J calls and clone size follow that table, whereas D and trimming were derived from the DNA. The table has 210,000 or so clones, approximately 80% seen once. Participant reports of clinical history set cohort assignment. In Cohort 3, a recovered donor had either two negative PCRs, clearance, or symptom resolution. Germline lookup yields CDR1 MNHEY and CDR2 SVGAGI. Trimming removed 7 bases from V and 4 bases from J, with 11 bases in between. The CDR3 loop spans 12 amino acids.

The TCR sequence derives from a man aged 55 to 70 who had recovered from COVID-19. Sequencing was performed on PBMCs or T cells enriched from blood (not recorded which). The chain carries TRBV6-5 and TRBJ2-7; no definite D call. Here the CDR3 DNA reads TGTGCCAGCAAAACCAGCAGGTACGAGCAGTACTTC. Its protein is CASKTSRYEQYF.